This T cell receptor (beta chain) was captured by sequencing in a study of CD8 T cells in ankylosing spondylitis. TCRdb recomputed calls from the 5' RACE reads with MiXCR, one row per CDR3 protein. This sample has roughly 230,000 distinct CDR3 sequences, with 8% to 10% found just once. Germline V gives CDR1 SGDLS, CDR2 YYNGEE. The CDR3 runs 15 residues. Turning to this clonotype: A read error is possible here, since a much larger clone lies one base away.

The receptor's source is a female donor with ankylosing spondylitis or in good health (not recorded which). Sequences were obtained from blood, either unsorted or a sorted T cell fraction (not recorded which). The V gene is TRBV9, the J gene TRBJ2-2; 8 nucleotides match TRBD1. The CDR3 DNA follows: TGTACCAGCAGCTCGACAGGGGCCAACACCGGGGAGCTGTTTTTT. This codes for CTSSSTGANTGELFF.